These 21 T cell receptor beta chains share one sample of origin, sequenced in a study of cytotoxic CD8 clonotypes in ibrutinib-treated CLL. Sequencing was performed with immunoSEQ multiplex PCR; in TCRdb, only in-frame clones are kept and a portion is missing. The sample records around 150,000 clones, over 75% being singletons. The material sequenced was PBMCs, taken after 36 months of ibrutinib treatment. The receptors were gathered from a human donor with chronic lymphocytic leukemia.

The chain employs TRBV5-8 and TRBJ1-6; D gene ambiguous. There are 15 residues in the CDR3. Germline V gene sequence: CDR1 SGHTS, CDR2 YDEGEE. V lost 0 bases and J 7 bases, leaving 11 bases between the germline ends. The CDR3 DNA is TGTGCCAGCAGCTTGGCCGGGTTGGTGAATTCACCCCTCCACTTT. Translation gives CASSLAGLVNSPLHF.

The rearrangement uses TRBV7-9 and TRBJ2-3; D gene ambiguous. The CDR3 runs 16 residues. Per the germline V gene, CDR1 is SEHNR and CDR2 is FQNEAQ (reference sequence). V lost 0 bases and J 3 bases, leaving 13 bases between the germline ends. The CDR3 is CASSLAFRLRTDTQYF. Written as DNA, the CDR3 is TGTGCCAGCAGCTTAGCCTTCCGGCTTCGGACAGATACGCAGTATTTT.

The genes are TRBV19 and TRBJ1-1; a possible D gene is TRBD1 (6 bases). Per the germline V gene, CDR1 is LNHDA and CDR2 is SQIVND (reference sequence). Between the trimmed V and J ends, which lost 3 bases and 7 bases, there was a span of 12 bases. The length of the CDR3 is 13 residues. CDR3 region: CASSMNGRGEAFF. CDR3 coding DNA: TGTGCCAGTAGTATGAACGGCAGGGGTGAAGCTTTCTTT.

This rearrangement joins TRBV18 to TRBJ1-1, with D possibly TRBD1 on 5 matching bases. Germline-derived CDR1 and CDR2 are KGHSH and LQKENI. V was cut by 3 bases and J by 9 bases, with 23 bases left in between. CDR3 length equals 16 residues. CDR3 amino acids: CASSPSLGQGGEKAFF. CDR3 in DNA: TGTGCCAGCTCACCCTCGCTAGGGCAGGGCGGGGAAAAAGCTTTCTTT.

The rearrangement joins TRBV21-1 to TRBJ1-1. TRBV21-1 is noted as a pseudogene. The CDR3 contains 13 residues. The DNA of the CDR3 is TGTGCCAGCCTCCCGGGGAGGGTCACTGAAGCTTTCTTT. The encoded protein is CASLPGRVTEAFF.

This chain connects TRBV30 to TRBJ2-1; a possible D gene is TRBD2 (6 bases). Per germline, CDR1 GTSNPN and CDR2 SVGIG (reference sequence). V was cut by 0 bases and J by 7 bases, with 22 bases left in between. This CDR3 has 17 amino acids. CDR3 region: CAWSVKTGGLRRNEQFF. CDR3 sequence (DNA): TGTGCCTGGAGTGTAAAAACCGGGGGTCTAAGACGGAATGAGCAGTTCTTC.

The rearrangement uses TRBV10-2 and TRBJ1-2; 7 bases align to TRBD1. V was clipped by 11 bases and J by 3 bases; unmatched bases: 9. The CDR3 extends over 13 amino acids. Germline lookup yields CDR1 WSHSY and CDR2 SAAADI. CDR3 DNA: TGCGCCTCCGCGGAGGGGGCCGACTATGGCTACACCTTC. Its translation: CASAEGADYGYTF.

About this clone: The identical CDR3 is also encoded by other nucleotide sequences in the sample. The rearrangement joins TRBV7-3 to TRBJ1-5; no definite D call. Germline-derived CDR1 and CDR2 are SGHTA and FQGTGA. This CDR3 region has 13 residues. Trimming pared 2 bases from V and 0 bases from J, leaving 2 bases between. The CDR3 DNA reads as TGTGCCAGCAGCTTAGATAGCAATCAGCCCCAGCATTTT. It yields the protein CASSLDSNQPQHF.

The rearrangement links TRBV27 to TRBJ2-7, with 7 bases matching TRBD1. Per germline, CDR1 MNHEY and CDR2 SMNVEV (reference sequence). The CDR3 is 14 residues long. V lost 5 bases to trimming and J lost 3 bases; unmatched junction nucleotides: 7. The CDR3 spells CASSPHRGHYEQYF. DNA for the CDR3: TGTGCCAGCAGTCCCCACAGGGGCCACTACGAGCAGTACTTC.

This chain links TRBV7-3 with TRBJ2-1; no definite D call. The V end lost 5 bases, the J end lost 4 bases, and 9 bases lay between the germline ends. This CDR3 comprises 13 residues. Per the germline V gene, CDR1 is SGHTA and CDR2 is FQGTGA. Written as DNA, the CDR3 is TGTGCCAGCAGCACAAACCGGTACAATGAGCAGTTCTTC. This encodes CASSTNRYNEQFF.

The rearrangement links TRBV9 to TRBJ2-2, with D unresolved. Germline V gene lookup returns CDR1 SGDLS and CDR2 YYNGEE. This CDR3 comprises 16 residues. V gave up 0 bases and J gave up 1 base, with 10 bases separating them. The CDR3 DNA reads TGTGCCAGCAGCGTAGTTTCCTGGGGGAACACCGGGGAGCTGTTTTTT. It codes for CASSVVSWGNTGELFF.

The genes are TRBV2 and TRBJ1-1; a possible D gene is TRBD1 (5 bases). V was clipped by 3 bases and J by 8 bases, with 16 bases between them. Germline V gives CDR1 SNHLY, CDR2 FYNNEI. The CDR3 runs to 14 residues. The CDR3 bases are TGTGCCAGCAGTGATATGGAGGGCAGGGTGGAAGCTTTCTTT. Translating it yields CASSDMEGRVEAFF.

The chain is built from TRBV7-9 and TRBJ2-5; 7 bases are shared with TRBD1. The J segment lost 4 bases and the V segment lost 6 bases, leaving 8 bases of the junction unmatched. Germline V gene lookup returns CDR1 SEHNR and CDR2 FQNEAQ (reference sequence). The CDR3 has 14 amino acids. The CDR3 DNA sequence: TGTGCCAGCAGAAAAACAGGGGCCGGAGAGACCCAGTACTTC. The encoded protein is CASRKTGAGETQYF. The whole variable domain, remainder taken from reference TRBV7-9 and TRBJ2-5, is DTGVSQNPRHKITKRGQNVTFRCDPISEHNRLYWYRQTLGQGPEFLTYFQNEAQLEKSRLLSDRFSAERPKGSFSTLEIQRTEQGDSAMYLCASRKTGAGETQYFGPGTRLLVL.

The V and J genes are TRBV2 and TRBJ1-2; D is possibly TRBD1 (6 bases). Per the germline V gene, CDR1 is SNHLY and CDR2 is FYNNEI. The CDR3 spans 13 residues. The ends were cut back, 2 bases at V and 8 bases at J, with 12 bases in the middle. The chain's CDR3 is CASSERAGEGYTF. The CDR3 DNA sequence: TGTGCCAGCAGTGAAAGGGCAGGGGAGGGCTACACCTTC.

The chain links TRBV30 to TRBJ1-2; 7 bases align to TRBD1. CDR1 and CDR2 from the germline V gene are GTSNPN and SVGIG (reference sequence). The CDR3 spans 13 residues. J gave up 8 bases and V 4 bases, and 10 bases lay outside the gene matches. CDR3 sequence: CAWISLQGRGYTF. Written as DNA, the CDR3 is TGTGCCTGGATAAGCCTACAGGGGAGAGGCTACACCTTC.

The V and J genes are TRBV28 and TRBJ2-7; 9 positions agree with TRBD2. Germline CDR1 MDHEN, CDR2 SYDVKM. V lost 6 bases to trimming and J lost 6 bases; unmatched junction nucleotides: 6. This CDR3 spans 13 amino acids. The CDR3 region has the DNA TGTGCCAGCAGACGCGGGGGGGCGATCGAGCAGTACTTC. Its protein is CASRRGGAIEQYF.

As DNA, the CDR3 is TGTGCTAGTGGTTTGGTACAGGTTAGCAATCAGCCCCAGCATTTT. Its translation: CASGLVQVSNQPQHF. The J gene is TRBJ1-5, the V gene TRBV12-5, with D tentatively TRBD1 (5 bases). Germline values: CDR1 LGHNT, CDR2 FRNRAP. Trimming removed 0 bases from V and 0 bases from J, with 6 bases in between. The CDR3 runs to 15 residues.

The chain recombines TRBV7-9 with TRBJ2-3; 8 positions agree with TRBD2. Germline V gene sequence: CDR1 SEHNR, CDR2 FQNEAQ (reference sequence). This CDR3 has 17 residues. The ends lost 5 bases at V and 3 bases at J; junction bases unmatched: 13. The CDR3, as DNA: TGTGCCAGCAGCCGATACTTGACACGGGAGGGGACAGATACGCAGTATTTT. Translated: CASSRYLTREGTDTQYF.

The chain joins TRBV7-9 to TRBJ2-7; D is unresolved. Germline lookup yields CDR1 SEHNR and CDR2 FQNEAQ (reference sequence). The CDR3 is made up of 17 amino acids. The germline V and J ends were trimmed by 5 bases and 0 bases, with 20 bases remaining between them. CDR3 coding DNA: TGTGCCAGCAGCACCAATAAAGCCTCTAGGCGCTCCTACGAGCAGTACTTC. Residues: CASSTNKASRRSYEQYF.

A few counts support this clone. The CDR3 region has the DNA TGCGCCAGCAGCCAAGGGCAGGGTATAGATACGCAGTATTTT. Translation gives CASSQGQGIDTQYF. The chain recombines TRBV4-1 with TRBJ2-3; D may be TRBD1 (5 bases). Germline CDR1 is MGHRA and CDR2 is YSYEKL. The germline V and J ends were trimmed by 1 base and 5 bases, with 10 bases remaining between them. The CDR3 totals 14 residues.

The genes are TRBV4-2 and TRBJ1-4; D gene unclear. Germline assignment: CDR1 LGHNA and CDR2 YNFKEQ. The length of the CDR3 is 15 residues. Trimming took off 0 bases at V and 1 base at J, with 6 bases between the two ends. CDR3 sequence reads: CASSQEMETNEKLFF. CDR3 in DNA: TGTGCCAGCAGCCAAGAAATGGAAACTAATGAAAAACTGTTTTTT.